The 20 T cell receptor beta chains in this list originate from one sample, sequenced in a study of blood T cells in healthy people across ages. PCR was performed a second time for about 6 to 12 cycles using a sample-barcoded 5' primer and a J-beta primer mix. Each CDR3 protein is one row after TCRdb ran MiXCR on the 5' RACE reads. Of some 790,000 distinct CDR3 sequences in the sample, around 26% were seen once. The sample comprised blood. Receptors originate from a woman older than 75 in good health.

The table lists this clonotype with many counts. The rearrangement links TRBV2 to TRBJ2-2, with 9 bases matching TRBD1. The CDR3 totals 14 residues. V lost 6 bases, J lost 3 bases, and 2 bases stayed unmatched. Germline CDR1 reads SNHLY; CDR2 reads FYNNEI. Here the CDR3 DNA reads TGTGCCAGCAGCGGACAGGGGTACACCGGGGAGCTGTTTTTT. This codes for CASSGQGYTGELFF.

This clonotype was observed a few times. A much larger clone differs from this one at a single base, so this may be a read error. This chain uses TRBV6-2 or TRBV6-3 with TRBJ2-5; D is unresolved. The J call is uncertain, as TRBJ2-7 better fits the DNA end. CDR1 and CDR2 (germline): MNHEY, SVGEGT. This CDR3 contains 13 residues. The CDR3 region has the DNA TGTGCCGGCAGTTACTCGAAGCTGTACGAGCAGTACTTC. It encodes CAGSYSKLYEQYF.

At least ten counts were recorded for this clonotype. The V call is TRBV12-3 or TRBV12-4, the J call TRBJ1-6; TRBD1 might be the D (5 bases). V dropped 0 bases and J dropped 0 bases, with 9 bases sitting between them. The CDR3 is 17 residues long. The DNA of the CDR3 is TGTGCCAGCAGTTTAGCGCAGGGACCCTCCTATAATTCACCCCTCCACTTT. Translated, it gives CASSLAQGPSYNSPLHF.

As for this clonotype: A clone one base away is much larger, so this may be a read error. The chain couples TRBV6-2 or TRBV6-3 to TRBJ2-3, with 9 bases aligning to TRBD2. With V trimmed by 5 bases and J by 6 bases, 3 bases remained unmatched. CDR1 is MNHEY, CDR2 SVGEGT, per germline. The CDR3 has 13 amino acids. CDR3 protein: CASSMTSGDTQYF. The CDR3 DNA reads TGTGCCAGCAGTATGACTAGCGGCGATACGCAGTATTTT.

This clonotype was picked up many times. V is TRBV20-1 and J is TRBJ2-1; 11 nucleotides line up with TRBD1. The CDR3 covers 15 residues. J gave up 8 bases and V 4 bases, and 10 bases lay outside the gene matches. Germline assignment: CDR1 DFQATT and CDR2 SNEGSKA (reference sequence). This chain's CDR3 is CSAISRTGGLDEQFF. Written as DNA, the CDR3 is TGCAGTGCTATCTCCCGGACAGGGGGCCTAGATGAGCAGTTCTTC.

This clonotype has ten or more counts. The chain joins TRBV7-9 to TRBJ2-5, with 9 bases that match TRBD1. The CDR3 loop spans 15 amino acids. J gave up 2 bases and V 3 bases, and 4 bases lay outside the gene matches. Germline CDR1 reads SEHNR; CDR2 reads FQNEAQ (reference sequence). The CDR3 spells CASSFSGTGQETQYF. CDR3 in DNA: TGTGCCAGCAGCTTTTCCGGGACAGGGCAAGAGACCCAGTACTTC.

V is TRBV20-1 and J is TRBJ1-1; TRBD1 might be the D (5 bases). Germline V lookup: CDR1 DFQATT, CDR2 SNEGSKA (reference sequence). This CDR3 has 14 amino acids. V lost 5 bases and J 0 bases, leaving 13 bases between the germline ends. CDR3 in DNA: TGCAGTGCTTTCCCTCTAGGGGTGAACACTGAAGCTTTCTTT. Encoded protein: CSAFPLGVNTEAFF.

This clonotype was picked up a small number of times. The chain recombines TRBV30 with TRBJ2-1, with D hard to call. V was trimmed by 1 base and J by 4 bases, leaving 8 bases between them. This CDR3 contains 13 residues. CDR1 GTSNPN and CDR2 SVGIG come from the germline V gene (reference sequence). CDR3 sequence: CAWSGEVYNEQFF. The CDR3 region has the DNA TGTGCCTGGAGTGGAGAGGTTTACAATGAGCAGTTCTTC.

On this clonotype itself: A much larger clone lies a single base off, so this may be a read error. This chain links TRBV20-1 with TRBJ2-1; 13 nucleotides agree with TRBD2. Trimming took 5 bases from V and 13 from J; bases not matched to a gene: 20. This CDR3 has 17 residues. Germline values: CDR1 DFQATT, CDR2 SNEGSKA (reference sequence). CDR3 in amino acids: CSAAGTSGVLAKNIQFF. The CDR3, as DNA: TGCAGTGCTGCCGGGACTAGCGGGGTCCTAGCCAAAAACATTCAGTTCTTC.

On this clonotype itself: A much larger clonotype is one base distant, so this may be a read error. The chain links TRBV7-9 to TRBJ2-5; 10 nucleotides align to TRBD2. V was clipped by 5 bases and J by 11 bases; unmatched bases: 14. The CDR3 is 15 residues long. Germline V gene data show CDR1 as SEHNR and CDR2 as FQNEAQ (reference sequence). The CDR3 bases are TGTGCCAGCAGCGCCAGCGGGGGGGCCCACAATGAGCAGTACTTC. This codes for CASSASGGAHNEQYF. Full variable domain (missing parts from reference TRBV7-9 and TRBJ2-5): DTGVSQNPRHKITKRGQNVTFRCDPISEHNRLYWYRQTLGQGPEFLTYFQNEAQLEKSRLLSDRFSAERPKGSFSTLEIQRTEQGDSAMYLCASSASGGAHNEQYFGPGTRLLVL.

The J gene is TRBJ2-1, the V gene TRBV5-1, with 9 bases fitting TRBD1. The J segment lost 4 bases and the V segment lost 3 bases, leaving 5 bases of the junction unmatched. Germline lookup yields CDR1 SGHRS and CDR2 YFSETQ. The CDR3 covers 15 residues. In nucleotides, the CDR3 is TGCGCCAGCAGCTACGGGACAGGGAGTTACAATGAGCAGTTCTTC. It is translated as CASSYGTGSYNEQFF.

This clonotype was observed a few times. The chain combines TRBV11-2 with TRBJ2-7, with D perhaps TRBD1 or TRBD2 (5 bases each). The CDR3 is 14 amino acids. From germline, CDR1 is SGHAT and CDR2 FQNNGV. The V end lost 7 bases, the J end lost 3 bases, and 16 bases lay between the germline ends. Here the CDR3 reads CASNNRGRSYEQYF. The CDR3 DNA sequence: TGTGCCAGCAATAATCGGGGCAGGAGCTACGAGCAGTACTTC.

This clonotype was counted between two and nine times. V gene TRBV29-1 combines with J gene TRBJ2-3, with 7 bases lining up with TRBD1. The length of the CDR3 is 14 residues. The germline V gene encodes CDR1 SQVTM and CDR2 ANQGSEA. V was pared by 3 bases and J by 3 bases, with 6 bases of the junction left unmatched. CDR3 DNA sequence: TGCAGCGTTGAGGGTAGCAGGGGGACAGATACGCAGTATTTT. It codes for CSVEGSRGTDTQYF.

This clonotype was counted a few times. The chain couples TRBV4-3 to TRBJ1-4, with 12 bases identical to TRBD1. Germline V CDR1 and CDR2: LGHNA, YSLEER. The CDR3 has 16 residues. V lost 4 bases and J lost 6; bases outside the gene matches: 6. The CDR3 DNA is TGCGCCAGCAGCCCGGGACAGGGGGCGAATTATGAAAAACTGTTTTTT. Protein product: CASSPGQGANYEKLFF.

The sample holds a few counts of this clonotype. The chain combines TRBV29-1 with TRBJ1-1, with TRBD1 as a possible D gene (5 bases). Germline CDR1 reads SQVTM; CDR2 reads ANQGSEA. Trimming pared 3 bases from V and 1 base from J, leaving 12 bases between. This CDR3 has 14 amino acids. The CDR3 reads CSVDPFGANTEAFF. Written as DNA, the CDR3 is TGCAGCGTTGACCCCTTCGGGGCGAACACTGAAGCTTTCTTT.

This clonotype was recorded many times. The V call is TRBV28, the J call TRBJ2-3, with TRBD1 identical over 8 bases. J lost 4 bases, V lost 7 bases, and 7 bases had no gene match. The CDR3 length is 14 residues. Germline CDR1 and CDR2: MDHEN and SYDVKM. The CDR3 reads CASITGGRADTQYF. CDR3 in DNA: TGTGCCAGCATAACAGGGGGTCGAGCAGATACGCAGTATTTT.

With respect to this clonotype: At one end, the junction sequence differs from germline, possibly due to a read error. V is TRBV7-8 and J is TRBJ2-5, with 10 bases fitting TRBD1. In germline, CDR1 is SGHVS, CDR2 FQNEAQ. This CDR3 region has 14 residues. The CDR3 coding sequence is TGTGCCAGCAGTCCGGGACAGGGGAAAGAGGCCCAGTACTTC. It encodes CASSPGQGKEAQYF.

This clonotype appeared many times. The chain has TRBV6-5 and TRBJ2-1, with TRBD2 as a possible D gene (5 bases). V shed 7 bases and J shed 5 bases, with 21 bases lying between them. Per germline, CDR1 MNHEY and CDR2 SVGAGI. The CDR3 length is 16 residues. The CDR3 DNA is TGTGCCAGCATAATCGGGGAACTGCTAAGACACAATGAGCAGTTCTTC. Protein product: CASIIGELLRHNEQFF.

At least ten counts were recorded for this clonotype. V gene TRBV4-2 combines with J gene TRBJ2-6, with TRBD1 matching over 8 bases. The germline V gene has CDR1 LGHNA and CDR2 YNFKEQ. The V and J ends lost 2 bases and 3 bases, in that order; junction bases with no gene match: 9. The CDR3 spans 18 residues. CDR3 in DNA: TGTGCCAGCAGCCAACGGGCAGGGGGCGGGTTTGGGGCCAACGTCCTGACTTTC. Its protein is CASSQRAGGGFGANVLTF.

This chain links TRBV20-1 with TRBJ2-2; no clear D gene. Trimming left V 2 bases short and J 5 bases short, with 6 bases between. CDR1 and CDR2 (germline): DFQATT, SNEGSKA (reference sequence). The CDR3 is 12 amino acids. The CDR3: CSARYRTGELFF. For the CDR3, the DNA is TGCAGTGCTAGATACAGAACCGGGGAGCTGTTTTTT.